These 21 T cell receptor beta chains originate from one sample sequenced in a study of PD-L1 blockade in urothelial cancer. Time point in this sample: pretreatment peripheral blood. Only in-frame clones appear in the TCRdb table, and some are missing; sequencing was by immunoSEQ multiplex PCR. The sample contains roughly 130,000 clones, about 81% of which appear only once. The material was PBMCs, obtained around atezolizumab (anti-PD-L1) treatment. These receptors came from a man aged 50 to 60 with urothelial cancer.

The rearrangement uses TRBV19 and TRBJ2-2; weak D call: TRBD1 (5 bases). This CDR3 comprises 15 residues. From germline, CDR1 is LNHDA and CDR2 SQIVND (reference sequence). V gave up 3 bases and J gave up 2 bases, with 10 bases separating them. CDR3 in amino acids: CASSILGPNTGELFF. In DNA form, the CDR3 reads TGTGCCAGTAGTATTTTGGGGCCTAACACCGGGGAGCTGTTTTTT.

The chain carries TRBV5-1 and TRBJ2-7; TRBD1 aligns across 10 bases. After removal of 2 bases from V and 4 bases from J, the junction contained 3 bases not matched to a gene. The CDR3 totals 14 residues. Germline V gene lookup returns CDR1 SGHRS and CDR2 YFSETQ. CDR3 sequence: CASSFGTGVYEQYF. The CDR3 DNA is TGCGCCAGCAGCTTCGGGACAGGGGTTTACGAGCAGTACTTC.

This sequence joins TRBV9 and TRBJ2-2; 7 bases agree with TRBD1. CDR1 and CDR2 (germline): SGDLS, YYNGEE. The junction had 7 bases not matched to a gene; V was cut back by 0 bases and J by 2 bases. The CDR3 consists of 17 residues. CDR3 coding DNA: TGTGCCAGCAGCGTAGGGGGGTTAGGGGGCAACACCGGGGAGCTGTTTTTT. This translates into CASSVGGLGGNTGELFF.

This chain uses TRBV5-1 with TRBJ1-1; 7 bases line up with TRBD1. V trimming: 4 bases; J trimming: 1 base; junction bases outside the gene matches: 4. CDR1 SGHRS and CDR2 YFSETQ come from the germline V gene. The CDR3 runs to 14 residues. CDR3 nucleotide sequence: TGCGCCAGCAGCCCGGGACAGCAGAACACTGAAGCTTTCTTT. It is translated as CASSPGQQNTEAFF.

This chain uses TRBV21-1 with TRBJ2-5; the D segment call TRBD2 is taken from the table without a DNA check. TRBV21-1 is classified as a pseudogene. The CDR3 contains 15 residues. Here the CDR3 reads CASSKVGGPREAQYF. Here the CDR3 DNA reads TGTGCCAGCAGCAAAGTGGGCGGGCCGAGGGAGGCCCAGTACTTC.

The chain has TRBV7-6 and TRBJ2-7; TRBD2 might be the D (5 bases). Per the germline V gene, CDR1 is SGHVS and CDR2 is FNYEAQ. The CDR3 is 13 amino acids. V was pared by 4 bases and J by 6 bases, with 13 bases between. The CDR3 reads CASSSDGVAEQYF. CDR3 bases: TGTGCCAGCAGCTCGGACGGGGTAGCCGAGCAGTACTTC.

This chain uses TRBV2 with TRBJ2-3; TRBD2 is a possible D gene (5 bases). Germline values: CDR1 SNHLY, CDR2 FYNNEI. V lost 2 bases and J lost 0, with 6 bases in between. CDR3 length: 14 residues. This chain's CDR3 is CASSERGSTDTQYF. The CDR3 DNA sequence: TGTGCCAGCAGTGAACGCGGGAGCACAGATACGCAGTATTTT.

V gene TRBV27 combines with J gene TRBJ1-4, with a weak D call TRBD1 (6 bases). This CDR3 contains 14 residues. Germline V CDR1 and CDR2: MNHEY, SMNVEV (reference sequence). V lost 2 bases and J 10 bases, leaving 14 bases between the germline ends. CDR3 sequence: CASSLKTGQGKLFF. The CDR3 DNA reads TGTGCCAGCAGTTTAAAGACAGGCCAGGGAAAACTGTTTTTT.

The chain has TRBV19 and TRBJ1-5; no clear D. Germline values: CDR1 LNHDA, CDR2 SQIVND (reference sequence). The CDR3 runs 19 residues. Trimming removed 5 bases at V and 0 bases at J, with 23 bases between. As DNA, the CDR3 is TGTGCCAGTAGTTTATATGGCCCCTTAGGAACGGGTAGCAATCAGCCCCAGCATTTT. Translating gives CASSLYGPLGTGSNQPQHF.

This chain joins TRBV4-2 and TRBJ2-7; 10 nucleotides line up with TRBD1. Germline loops: CDR1 LGHNA, CDR2 YNFKEQ. V was clipped by 2 bases and J by 6 bases; unmatched bases: 4. The CDR3 is made up of 14 amino acids. The CDR3, as DNA: TGTGCCAGCAGCCAACCGGGACAGGGGCCCGAGCAGTACTTC. This encodes CASSQPGQGPEQYF.

The rearrangement links TRBV4-1 to TRBJ2-5; 9 bases align to TRBD1. The CDR3 runs to 14 residues. The V and J ends lost 3 bases and 5 bases, in that order; junction bases with no gene match: 4. Germline-derived CDR1 and CDR2 are MGHRA and YSYEKL. In nucleotides, the CDR3 is TGCGCCAGCAGCCATTACAGGGGGCAGGAGACCCAGTACTTC. Its translation is CASSHYRGQETQYF.

The genes are TRBV6-6 and TRBJ2-1; 9 nucleotides align to TRBD1. The V and J ends lost 6 bases and 7 bases, in that order; junction bases with no gene match: 10. CDR1 is MNHNY and CDR2 is SVGAGI in the germline V gene (reference sequence). The CDR3 totals 15 residues. CDR3 nucleotides: TGTGCCAGCAGCCGGGGGACAGGGCCAAATAATGAGCAGTTCTTC. Translated: CASSRGTGPNNEQFF.

The chain recombines TRBV28 with TRBJ2-2, with 9 positions matching TRBD2. J gave up 4 bases and V 3 bases, and 6 bases lay outside the gene matches. CDR3 size: 16 residues. Looked up from germline, CDR1 is MDHEN and CDR2 is SYDVKM. The DNA for the CDR3 is TGTGCCAGCAGTTTTGGGCTAGCGGGAATCACCGGGGAGCTGTTTTTT. It is translated as CASSFGLAGITGELFF.

The rearrangement links TRBV11-2 to TRBJ2-7; TRBD2 agrees at 9 bases. Germline assignment: CDR1 SGHAT and CDR2 FQNNGV. Germline trimming cut 1 base from V and 0 bases from J; bases unmatched to any gene: 7. The CDR3 contains 17 residues. CDR3 in DNA: TGTGCCAGCAGCTTAGCCGCGGGAGGGATTAGCTCCTACGAGCAGTACTTC. This sequence encodes CASSLAAGGISSYEQYF.

This sequence joins TRBV7-8 and TRBJ2-3; 14 bases agree with TRBD2. Germline trimming cut 1 base from V and 5 bases from J; bases unmatched to any gene: 8. The CDR3 contains 18 residues. The germline V gene encodes CDR1 SGHVS and CDR2 FQNEAQ. The CDR3 spells CASSLEVGTSGSRDTQYF. CDR3 nucleotide sequence: TGTGCCAGCAGCTTAGAAGTTGGGACTAGCGGGAGTCGAGATACGCAGTATTTT.

The rearrangement links TRBV9 to TRBJ2-2; D may be TRBD2 (6 bases). Germline V gene sequence: CDR1 SGDLS, CDR2 YYNGEE. The CDR3 loop spans 14 amino acids. V was shortened by 2 bases and J by 5 bases, with 10 bases between the two germline ends. The CDR3 sequence: CASSVRAGTGELFF. CDR3 bases: TGTGCCAGCAGCGTGCGCGCGGGGACCGGGGAGCTGTTTTTT.

V and J are TRBV9 and TRBJ2-1, with D perhaps TRBD1 (6 bases). Germline CDR1 SGDLS, CDR2 YYNGEE. V dropped 4 bases and J dropped 1 base, with 6 bases sitting between them. This CDR3 spans 13 amino acids. The CDR3 DNA sequence: TGTGCCAGCAGCAGGGGGTCCTACAATGAGCAGTTCTTC. This translates into CASSRGSYNEQFF.

V and J are TRBV7-9 and TRBJ2-3, with 12 bases matching TRBD2. CDR1 and CDR2 (germline): SEHNR, FQNEAQ (reference sequence). The length of the CDR3 is 19 residues. Losses at the gene ends were 3 bases for V and 0 bases for J; bases not matched to a gene: 10. CDR3 nucleotides: TGTGCCAGCAGCTTTACGACTAGCGGGAGTTGGACTAGCACAGATACGCAGTATTTT. It is translated as CASSFTTSGSWTSTDTQYF.

V is TRBV19 and J is TRBJ2-4; D uncertain. Germline loops: CDR1 LNHDA, CDR2 SQIVND (reference sequence). With 1 base removed from V and 3 bases from J, the gap between germline ends came to 7 bases. This CDR3 is built from 14 residues. For the CDR3, the DNA is TGTGCCAGTAGTATAGTTTCAATCAAAAACATTCAGTACTTC. Amino acids: CASSIVSIKNIQYF.

V gene TRBV6-6 combines with J gene TRBJ1-4; no definite D call. Per the germline V gene, CDR1 is MNHNY and CDR2 is SVGAGI (reference sequence). The CDR3 is made up of 16 amino acids. The V and J ends lost 2 bases and 3 bases respectively, with 13 bases between them. The CDR3 bases are TGTGCCAGCAGTTACGCGGAGCTTCGGGCTAATGAAAAACTGTTTTTT. Translating gives CASSYAELRANEKLFF.

This chain joins TRBV7-9 and TRBJ2-3; tentative D call: TRBD1 (5 bases). The CDR3 is 16 amino acids. The germline gives CDR1 SEHNR, CDR2 FQNEAQ (reference sequence). V was shortened by 1 base and J by 1 base, with 12 bases between the two germline ends. Written as DNA, the CDR3 is TGTGCCAGCAGCTTAGGGACAAATATGGGCACAGATACGCAGTATTTT. It translates to CASSLGTNMGTDTQYF.